This T cell receptor (beta chain) stems from a study of blood T cells in healthy people across ages. About the research overall: Capturing about one barcoded beta molecule per two T cells was achieved by template switching.

V lost 8 bases and J lost 8; bases outside the gene matches: 11. Per germline, CDR1 SNHLY and CDR2 FYNNEI. The CDR3 has 14 residues. It was with a sample-barcoded 5' primer and a J-beta primer mix that a second PCR of roughly 7 to 12 cycles was run. The authors tagged each cDNA molecule using a template-switch adaptor with 12 random nucleotides. Each CDR3 protein is one row after TCRdb ran MiXCR on the 5' RACE reads. Of roughly 1.5 million distinct CDR3 sequences in the sample, less than 45% were seen once. This clonotype has at least ten counts. What was sequenced was blood. The V gene is TRBV2, the J gene TRBJ2-3, with 9 positions matching TRBD2. The clonotype was recovered from a young woman in good health. CDR3 in amino acids: CASGPAGGPGTQYF. In DNA form, the CDR3 reads TGTGCCAGCGGACCGGCGGGAGGGCCCGGTACGCAGTATTTT.